A selection of T cell receptor beta chains follows, all from one sample in a study of T cell repertoires in cytomegalovirus infection. TCRdb called the reads again in MiXCR, with one record for every CDR3 protein. Of nearly 700,000 distinct CDR3 sequences listed, roughly 36% are singletons. Their antigens remain unidentified. The sample in question was cultured PBMCs, obtained from culture after CMV antigen stimulation. These receptors were taken from a human donor in good health (CMV status not recorded). Some clones in this sample may be carry-over from other donors' samples. The conserved cysteine and the conserved F or W are not part of the CDR3 here.

j_gene: TRBJ2-3
v_gene: TRBV6-2/TRBV6-3
CDR3aa: ASRAGQGGTDTQY

j_gene: TRBJ1-2
v_gene: TRBV4-3
CDR3aa: ASSQDVTGGYT

j_gene: TRBJ2-5
v_gene: TRBV7-9
CDR3aa: ASSNGRWETQY

j_gene: TRBJ1-2
v_gene: TRBV4-2
CDR3aa: ASSQGQGAPGYT

j_gene: TRBJ1-4
v_gene: TRBV28
CDR3aa: ASSLHVTGFDEKLF

j_gene: TRBJ1-1
v_gene: TRBV6-2/TRBV6-3
CDR3aa: ASTVGRGTEAF

j_gene: TRBJ2-5
v_gene: TRBV5-1
CDR3aa: ASSPTGTEETQY

j_gene: TRBJ1-1
v_gene: TRBV27
CDR3aa: ASSSTGRLGAF

j_gene: TRBJ1-1
v_gene: TRBV11-2
CDR3aa: ASSLPPAANTEAF

j_gene: TRBJ2-4
v_gene: TRBV2
CDR3aa: ASSSRWTSKNIQY

j_gene: TRBJ2-3
v_gene: TRBV7-9
CDR3aa: ASSFTTGGTQY

j_gene: TRBJ2-1
v_gene: TRBV11-2
CDR3aa: ASSRDRGSSYNEQF

j_gene: TRBJ2-2
v_gene: TRBV11-1
CDR3aa: ASSSSGVITGELF

j_gene: TRBJ2-5
v_gene: TRBV7-2
CDR3aa: ASSLGGEAIGETQY

j_gene: TRBJ1-4
v_gene: TRBV20-1
CDR3aa: SVGDEKLF

j_gene: TRBJ2-1
v_gene: TRBV7-2
CDR3aa: ASSLDPGGSYEQF

j_gene: TRBJ2-4
v_gene: TRBV7-9
CDR3aa: ASSLTEGGYIQY

j_gene: TRBJ2-1
v_gene: TRBV19
CDR3aa: ASSPLGEDEQF

j_gene: TRBJ1-4
v_gene: TRBV29-1
CDR3aa: SVEENNNEKLF

j_gene: TRBJ1-1
v_gene: TRBV6-2/TRBV6-3
CDR3aa: ASFEGGDTEAF

j_gene: TRBJ1-2
v_gene: TRBV2
CDR3aa: ASSEGGAEENYGYT

j_gene: TRBJ2-4
v_gene: TRBV27
CDR3aa: ASSPHRTWAAENIQY

j_gene: TRBJ1-4
v_gene: TRBV12-3/TRBV12-4
CDR3aa: ASSLGMNEKLF

j_gene: TRBJ2-5
v_gene: TRBV11-2
CDR3aa: ASSPGTSRQETQY

j_gene: TRBJ2-7
v_gene: TRBV6-2/TRBV6-3
CDR3aa: ASGGQAFSEQY

j_gene: TRBJ2-3
v_gene: TRBV7-6
CDR3aa: ASSLNLRTGDTQY

j_gene: TRBJ1-1
v_gene: TRBV5-1
CDR3aa: ASSLGFRMNTEAF

j_gene: TRBJ2-7
v_gene: TRBV4-1
CDR3aa: ASSPSMMRFYEQY

j_gene: TRBJ1-2
v_gene: TRBV20-1
CDR3aa: SARGQIYGYT

j_gene: TRBJ1-2
v_gene: TRBV20-1
CDR3aa: SAQQTGINYGYT

j_gene: TRBJ1-2
v_gene: TRBV6-6
CDR3aa: ASSATGPAYGYT

j_gene: TRBJ1-2
v_gene: TRBV4-3
CDR3aa: ASSQDLGKGYT

j_gene: TRBJ2-1
v_gene: TRBV6-6
CDR3aa: ASSYSWGTGRYNEQF

j_gene: TRBJ2-6
v_gene: TRBV12-3/TRBV12-4
CDR3aa: ASSPAGSGANVLT

j_gene: TRBJ2-2
v_gene: TRBV7-9
CDR3aa: ASSPWGGATGELF

j_gene: TRBJ2-3
v_gene: TRBV7-2
CDR3aa: ASSSRVGIDTQY

j_gene: TRBJ2-5
v_gene: TRBV15
CDR3aa: ATSRDHAGQGETQY

j_gene: TRBJ1-2
v_gene: TRBV7-2
CDR3aa: ASSLAMGVYGYT

j_gene: TRBJ2-3
v_gene: TRBV11-2
CDR3aa: ASSLERTLNTDTQY

j_gene: TRBJ2-1
v_gene: TRBV12-3/TRBV12-4
CDR3aa: ASSLRQNNEQF

j_gene: TRBJ2-3
v_gene: TRBV7-2
CDR3aa: ASSLRRGAPDTQY

j_gene: TRBJ2-1
v_gene: TRBV4-1
CDR3aa: ASSQARRTQDGEQF

j_gene: TRBJ2-7
v_gene: TRBV7-6
CDR3aa: ASTFPMGDEQY

j_gene: TRBJ2-3
v_gene: TRBV20-1
CDR3aa: SARGDWSTDTQY

j_gene: TRBJ2-3
v_gene: TRBV28
CDR3aa: ASSSRGKPEDTQY

j_gene: TRBJ1-2
v_gene: TRBV3-1
CDR3aa: ASSQDQFRGYT

j_gene: TRBJ1-1
v_gene: TRBV5-4
CDR3aa: ASKDGSSTEAF

j_gene: TRBJ2-3
v_gene: TRBV10-3
CDR3aa: AITEGLSRTDTQY

j_gene: TRBJ2-7
v_gene: TRBV12-3/TRBV12-4
CDR3aa: ASSSSILANEQY

j_gene: TRBJ2-3
v_gene: TRBV28
CDR3aa: ASSSPVDTDTQY